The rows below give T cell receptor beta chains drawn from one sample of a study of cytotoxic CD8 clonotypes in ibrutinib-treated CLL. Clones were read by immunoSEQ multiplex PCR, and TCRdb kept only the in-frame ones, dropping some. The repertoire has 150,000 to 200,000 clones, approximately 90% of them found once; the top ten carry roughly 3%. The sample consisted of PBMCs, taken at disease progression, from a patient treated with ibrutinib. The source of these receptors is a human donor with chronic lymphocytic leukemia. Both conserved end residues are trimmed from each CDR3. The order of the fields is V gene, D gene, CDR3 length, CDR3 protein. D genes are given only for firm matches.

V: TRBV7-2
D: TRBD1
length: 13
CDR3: ASSQPPDRGETQY

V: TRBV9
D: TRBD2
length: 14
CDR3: ASSGSRGTSANEQF

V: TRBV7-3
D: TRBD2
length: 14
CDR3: ASSLTPSTSGTEQF

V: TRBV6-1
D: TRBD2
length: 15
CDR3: ASSDLGGGRGTDTQY

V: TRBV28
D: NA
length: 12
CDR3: ASRAGGWGNTIY

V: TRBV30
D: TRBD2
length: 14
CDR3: AWSNRVAVAGGEQY

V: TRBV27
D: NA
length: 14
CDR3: ASTLRGSGAAGELF

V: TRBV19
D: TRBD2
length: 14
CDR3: ASSPQTSGRMNEQF

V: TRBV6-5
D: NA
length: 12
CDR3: ASRPDRRHTEAF

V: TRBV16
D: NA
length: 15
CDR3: ASSQSPTAHTYNEQF

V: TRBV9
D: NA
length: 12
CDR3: ASSVASSTDTQY

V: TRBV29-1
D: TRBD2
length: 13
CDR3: SVRNVSGRANTQY

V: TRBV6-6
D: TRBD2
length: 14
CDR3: ASSPGLAGEIDTQY

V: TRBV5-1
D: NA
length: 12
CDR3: ASKDGVAAEKLF

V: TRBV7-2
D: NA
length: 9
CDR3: ASSQHHEQY

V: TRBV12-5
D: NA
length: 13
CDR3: ASGLSRTWATEAF

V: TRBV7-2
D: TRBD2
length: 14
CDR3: ASSLALGTSGYEQY

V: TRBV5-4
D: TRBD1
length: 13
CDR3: ASSSFLGQDYEQY

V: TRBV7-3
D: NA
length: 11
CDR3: ASSSNGDTEAF

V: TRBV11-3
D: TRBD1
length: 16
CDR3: ASSLGGGQGLAKNIQY

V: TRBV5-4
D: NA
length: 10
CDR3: ASSWGGKTQY

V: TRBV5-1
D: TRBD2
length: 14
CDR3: ASSLGLAGEGNEQF

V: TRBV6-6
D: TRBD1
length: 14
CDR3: ASSYSTYRDSYGYT

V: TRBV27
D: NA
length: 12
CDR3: ASQTGFFTDTQY

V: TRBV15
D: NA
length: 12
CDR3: ATSRDQGAYEQY